A single sample is the source of the 18 T cell receptor beta chains below, sequenced in a study of T-cell memory formation after mild COVID-19. One entry per CDR3 protein, called by TCRdb with MiXCR from the 5' RACE reads. Here the sample spans hundreds of thousands of distinct CDR3 sequences, 15% to 20% being singletons. The sequencing input was PBMCs or a T cell subset sorted from them (not recorded which). The source of these receptors is an adult woman who had mild COVID-19 (a few samples of this study predate the infection). Cell type and time point are not known.

This clonotype has only a few counts. This chain connects TRBV7-3 to TRBJ2-7; tentative D call: TRBD1 (5 bases). The CDR3 has 13 amino acids. Germline CDR1 SGHTA, CDR2 FQGTGA. Trimming cost V 4 bases and J 3 bases, with 10 bases left between them. The CDR3 protein is CASSSGRGYEQYF. The CDR3 nucleotides are TGTGCCAGCAGCTCCGGTAGGGGCTACGAGCAGTACTTC.

This clonotype was counted a few times. The chain recombines TRBV29-1 with TRBJ1-5, with D unresolved. Trimming removed 6 bases at V and 3 bases at J, with 12 bases between. Germline V CDR1 and CDR2: SQVTM, ANQGSEA. The CDR3 covers 13 residues. The DNA for the CDR3 is TGCAGCGTCCATGACGGTCACAATCAGCCCCAGCATTTT. Residues: CSVHDGHNQPQHF.

This chain's CDR3 is CASRIGGRFTDTQYF. The CDR3 DNA is TGTGCCAGCCGGATAGGCGGGAGATTTACAGATACGCAGTATTTT. The chain couples TRBV7-9 to TRBJ2-3, with 7 nucleotides matching TRBD2. There are 15 residues in the CDR3. CDR1 SEHNR and CDR2 FQNEAQ come from the germline V gene (reference sequence). The trim removed 8 bases at V and 3 bases at J, leaving 11 bases unmatched.

V and J are TRBV12-3 or TRBV12-4 and TRBJ2-1; 7 bases agree with TRBD2. J lost 0 bases, V lost 5 bases, and 13 bases had no gene match. The CDR3 spans 18 residues. The CDR3 DNA reads TGTGCCAGCAGTGGGGGGGGTAGGGCTTTGAGCTCCTACAATGAGCAGTTCTTC. Residues: CASSGGGRALSSYNEQFF.

The CDR3 protein is CASSPSGTLYYNEQFF. The DNA of the CDR3 is TGTGCCAGCAGTCCGTCCGGGACCTTATACTACAATGAGCAGTTCTTC. This rearrangement joins TRBV27 to TRBJ2-1; D tentatively reads TRBD1 or TRBD2 (5 bases each). The ends were cut back, 5 bases at V and 3 bases at J, with 17 bases in the middle. The CDR3 has 16 amino acids. The germline CDR1 and CDR2 sequences are MNHEY and SMNVEV (reference sequence).

This clonotype was found a few times. The genes are TRBV28 and TRBJ2-7, with 8 bases lining up with TRBD1. The CDR3 is 14 amino acids. CDR1 is MDHEN and CDR2 is SYDVKM in the germline V gene. Trimming removed 5 bases from V and 2 bases from J; junction bases left unmatched: 5. The CDR3 DNA reads as TGTGCCAGCAGTCTCAGGACAGGGACCTACGAGCAGTACTTC. It encodes CASSLRTGTYEQYF.

Many counts were recorded for this clonotype. The chain has TRBV5-1 and TRBJ1-1; unclear D gene. The V gene lost 4 bases and the J gene lost 0 bases, with 10 bases spanning the gap. The CDR3 covers 14 residues. The germline gives CDR1 SGHRS, CDR2 YFSETQ. The CDR3 reads CASSPSLMNTEAFF. Written as DNA, the CDR3 is TGCGCCAGCAGCCCGTCACTTATGAACACTGAAGCTTTCTTT.

The gene calls are TRBV6-1 and TRBJ1-1; D is unclear. There are 13 residues in the CDR3. V lost 7 bases and J lost 2, with 11 bases in between. The germline V gene encodes CDR1 MNHNS and CDR2 SASEGT. The CDR3 protein is CASKYGTNTEAFF. The CDR3, as DNA: TGTGCCAGCAAATACGGAACAAACACTGAAGCTTTCTTT.

This clonotype was detected a few times. The CDR3 loop is CASSPREGTGGTQPQHF. The CDR3, as DNA: TGTGCCAGCAGCCCCAGGGAGGGGACAGGGGGCACTCAGCCCCAGCATTTT. V usage is TRBV5-5 and J usage is TRBJ1-5; 12 bases match TRBD1. Trimming cost V 4 bases and J 6 bases; bases outside gene matches: 11. The CDR3 runs 17 residues. The germline V gene encodes CDR1 SGHKS and CDR2 YYEKEE (reference sequence).

This clonotype was detected only a few times. At one end the junction does not follow the germline gene, possibly because of a read error. The rearrangement joins TRBV12-3 or TRBV12-4 to TRBJ2-7, with 7 bases aligning to TRBD2. CDR3 length: 15 residues. The DNA of the CDR3 is TGTGCCAGCAGATTAGCCGGGACTATTAGCTACGAGCAGTACTTC. It yields the protein CASRLAGTISYEQYF.

This clonotype showed up just a few times. CDR3 region: CASSPPGTGGLEQYF. In DNA, the CDR3 is TGTGCCAGCTCACCACCAGGGACAGGGGGGCTCGAGCAGTACTTC. The chain joins TRBV18 to TRBJ2-7; 11 bases align to TRBD1. CDR1 KGHSH and CDR2 LQKENI come from the germline V gene. The CDR3 covers 15 residues. V gave up 0 bases and J gave up 6 bases; unmatched junction bases: 4.

The sample holds a few counts of this clonotype. One junction end does not reproduce the germline sequence, and a read error may be involved. J is TRBJ1-2 and V is TRBV5-1, with 10 bases matching TRBD1. CDR3 length: 14 residues. Germline CDR1 SGHRS, CDR2 YFSETQ. The CDR3 nucleotides read TGTGCCAGCAGCCAAGACAGGGGGCGGGATGGCTACACCTTC. This gives the protein CASSQDRGRDGYTF.

Only a few counts were recorded for this clonotype. This chain links TRBV11-2 with TRBJ2-2, with a tentative D call TRBD1 (6 bases). V was cut by 3 bases and J by 1 base, with 9 bases left in between. The CDR3 totals 15 residues. Germline V gene data show CDR1 as SGHAT and CDR2 as FQNNGV. CDR3 sequence (DNA): TGTGCCAGCAGCTTGAGGGGACAGAACACCGGGGAGCTGTTTTTT. Translation: CASSLRGQNTGELFF.

This clonotype was seen more than once but under ten times. The rearrangement uses TRBV7-2 and TRBJ1-6; D is ambiguous. The V end lost 3 bases, the J end lost 8 bases, and 2 bases lay between the germline ends. CDR3 length equals 11 residues. In germline, CDR1 is SGHTA, CDR2 FQGNSA. The CDR3 coding sequence is TGTGCCAGCAGCTTCTATTCACCCCTCCACTTT. Amino acid sequence: CASSFYSPLHF.

The chain combines TRBV3-1 with TRBJ1-3; D is undetermined. CDR3 length: 15 amino acids. V lost 0 bases to trimming and J lost 4 bases, with 10 bases between them. Germline values: CDR1 LGHDT, CDR2 YNNKEL (reference sequence). CDR3 amino acids: CASSQEGTVGNTIYF. The DNA of the CDR3 is TGTGCCAGCAGCCAAGAAGGTACAGTCGGAAACACCATATATTTT.

V is TRBV6-6 and J is TRBJ2-3, with D unresolved. This CDR3 has 14 amino acids. CDR1 is MNHNY, CDR2 SVGAGI, per germline (reference sequence). Trimming took 7 bases from V and 4 from J, leaving 15 bases between them. CDR3 in amino acids: CASTLGTPPDTQYF. The CDR3, as DNA: TGTGCCAGCACTCTCGGCACTCCCCCAGATACGCAGTATTTT.

This clonotype came up a few times. This rearrangement joins TRBV29-1 to TRBJ1-2; D not resolved. The ends were cut back, 2 bases at V and 4 bases at J, with 5 bases in the middle. CDR3 length: 11 residues. Germline-derived CDR1 and CDR2 are SQVTM and ANQGSEA. The CDR3 region is CSVEYGYGYTF. CDR3 in DNA: TGCAGCGTTGAATACGGCTATGGCTACACCTTC. The full variable domain, its missing parts supplied by reference TRBV29-1 and TRBJ1-2, is SAVISQKPSRDICQRGTSLTIQCQVDSQVTMMFWYRQQPGQSLTLIATANQGSEATYESGFVIDKFPISRPNLTFSTLTVSNMSPEDSSIYLCSVEYGYGYTFGSGTRLTVV.

The genes are TRBV12-3 or TRBV12-4 and TRBJ1-1, with a possible D match to TRBD1 (5 bases). Trimming pared 5 bases from V and 0 bases from J, leaving 13 bases between. The CDR3 covers 15 residues. CDR3 sequence reads: CASSRHRTLNTEAFF. The CDR3 DNA is TGTGCCAGCAGTCGACACAGGACTCTGAACACTGAAGCTTTCTTT.